Following are 27 T cell receptor beta chains from one sample sequenced in a study of blood T cells in healthy people across ages. A second PCR, run for about 6 to 11 cycles, used a sample-barcoded 5' primer plus a J-beta primer mix. TCRdb ran MiXCR on the 5' RACE reads and lists one entry per CDR3 protein. The data show about 1.8 million distinct CDR3 sequences, around half seen once. The sequenced sample was blood. The receptor set was obtained from a woman between 35 and 50 years old in good health.

This clonotype was detected only a few times. The J gene is TRBJ2-5, the V gene TRBV29-1; D call uncertain. This CDR3 is built from 12 residues. CDR1 SQVTM and CDR2 ANQGSEA come from the germline V gene. V lost 3 bases and J lost 4, with 9 bases in between. Here the CDR3 DNA reads TGCAGCGTTGATGGAGCAGCAGAGACCCAGTACTTC. It yields the protein CSVDGAAETQYF.

The chain has TRBV6-5 and TRBJ2-5, with 7 bases fitting TRBD2. Trimming cost V 5 bases and J 7 bases; bases outside gene matches: 16. CDR1 and CDR2 from the germline V gene are MNHEY and SVGAGI. CDR3 length: 16 residues. The CDR3 here is CASSTGTTGGRRTQYF. The CDR3, as DNA: TGTGCCAGCAGTACCGGGACTACCGGAGGGCGGAGGACCCAGTACTTC.

This clonotype appeared a few times. V gene TRBV29-1 combines with J gene TRBJ2-1; D not certain. CDR1 SQVTM and CDR2 ANQGSEA come from the germline V gene. The CDR3 covers 14 residues. Deletions cut 3 bases from V and 3 bases from J, with 12 bases between. The CDR3: CSVESREIYNEQFF. The CDR3 DNA is TGCAGCGTTGAGTCCAGAGAAATCTACAATGAGCAGTTCTTC.

The chain carries TRBV9 and TRBJ2-3; D remains ambiguous. The CDR3 has 18 amino acids. The germline V gene has CDR1 SGDLS and CDR2 YYNGEE. With 0 bases removed from V and 2 bases from J, the gap between germline ends came to 19 bases. Here the CDR3 reads CASSVAQNLPTLTDTQYF. CDR3 nucleotides: TGTGCCAGCAGCGTAGCGCAGAATCTCCCAACCCTCACAGATACGCAGTATTTT.

The chain recombines TRBV11-1 with TRBJ2-5, with TRBD2 matching over 7 bases. The CDR3 is 14 amino acids. CDR1 is SGHAT, CDR2 FQDESV, per germline (reference sequence). V was clipped by 4 bases and J by 2 bases; unmatched bases: 4. CDR3 sequence: CASSSREVQETQYF. The CDR3 nucleotides read TGTGCCAGCAGCTCCCGGGAGGTACAAGAGACCCAGTACTTC.

The J gene is TRBJ2-7, the V gene TRBV27; possibly TRBD2 for D (5 bases). V was shortened by 4 bases and J by 4 bases, with 23 bases between the two germline ends. The V gene's germline CDR1 is MNHEY and CDR2 SMNVEV (reference sequence). This CDR3 is built from 17 residues. The CDR3 DNA is TGTGCCAGCAGTTCTACCGGCGGGCGGCCGAGAGGGTACGAGCAGTACTTC. It translates to CASSSTGGRPRGYEQYF.

This clonotype was counted only a few times. V is TRBV5-1 and J is TRBJ2-1, with 11 bases aligning to TRBD1. The V gene end was trimmed by 0 bases and the J gene end by 10 bases; junction bases not matched to a gene: 12. Looked up from germline, CDR1 is SGHRS and CDR2 is YFSETQ. CDR3 length: 17 amino acids. As DNA, the CDR3 is TGCGCCAGCAGCTTGGCCTTGGACAGGGGGCCTTCCGGGGAGCAGTTCTTC. This translates into CASSLALDRGPSGEQFF.

The J gene is TRBJ1-2, the V gene TRBV6-5; 9 bases line up with TRBD1. Per germline, CDR1 MNHEY and CDR2 SVGAGI. With 6 bases clipped from V and 7 bases from J, the junction kept 9 bases outside the gene matches. The CDR3 is 14 amino acids. In DNA, the CDR3 is TGTGCCAGCAGGCAACCGGGACAGGGAATTGGCTACACCTTC. Its translation is CASRQPGQGIGYTF.

This clonotype turned up a few times. J is TRBJ2-5 and V is TRBV27, with unresolved D. The germline V and J ends were trimmed by 10 bases and 5 bases, with 11 bases remaining between them. Germline V lookup: CDR1 MNHEY, CDR2 SMNVEV (reference sequence). This CDR3 is 11 amino acids long. This CDR3 is CATFNWETQYF. CDR3 DNA: TGTGCCACCTTTAACTGGGAGACCCAGTACTTC.

The rearrangement uses TRBV7-8 and TRBJ2-7; D is ambiguous. Germline V lookup: CDR1 SGHVS, CDR2 FQNEAQ. The CDR3 is 17 amino acids. V was pared by 1 base and J by 6 bases, with 22 bases between. Here the CDR3 reads CASSLDALAGPGSEQYF. CDR3 DNA sequence: TGTGCCAGCAGCTTAGACGCCCTGGCAGGCCCTGGATCCGAGCAGTACTTC.

The chain carries TRBV11-2 and TRBJ1-2; D may be TRBD1 (5 bases). V lost 5 bases, J lost 2 bases, and 12 bases lay in between. The CDR3 covers 14 residues. Germline CDR1 SGHAT, CDR2 FQNNGV. The CDR3 spells CASSPPRDNYGYTF. In nucleotides, the CDR3 is TGTGCCAGCAGCCCTCCCCGGGACAACTATGGCTACACCTTC.

This chain uses TRBV7-2 with TRBJ2-5, with TRBD1 matching 9 bases. V gave up 5 bases and J gave up 1 base; unmatched junction bases: 8. This CDR3 is 16 amino acids long. The germline CDR1 and CDR2 sequences are SGHTA and FQGNSA. In nucleotides, the CDR3 is TGTGCCAGCAGCCATAACAGGGGGCCCCCCCAAGAGACCCAGTACTTC. This gives the protein CASSHNRGPPQETQYF. The complete variable domain, with remaining parts taken from reference TRBV7-2 and TRBJ2-5, reads GAGVSQSPSNKVTEKGKDVELRCDPISGHTALYWYRQSLGQGLEFLIYFQGNSAPDKSGLPSDRFSAERTGGSVSTLTIQRTQQEDSAVYLCASSHNRGPPQETQYFGPGTRLLVL.

This chain uses TRBV2 with TRBJ2-1, with D hard to call. Per germline, CDR1 SNHLY and CDR2 FYNNEI. The CDR3 totals 13 residues. Trimming left V 9 bases short and J 4 bases short, with 13 bases between. CDR3 coding DNA: TGTGCCAGATCCGGCGGCGGATACAATGAGCAGTTCTTC. This translates into CARSGGGYNEQFF.

This clonotype appeared once. The chain joins TRBV15 to TRBJ2-1; D is ambiguous. Germline CDR1 and CDR2: LNHNV and YYDKDF (reference sequence). The CDR3 consists of 15 residues. V was clipped by 3 bases and J by 8 bases, with 17 bases between them. The CDR3 loop is CATSRSPALTDEQFF. The CDR3 DNA is TGTGCCACCAGCAGGTCGCCGGCCCTCACGGATGAGCAGTTCTTC.

V gene TRBV20-1 combines with J gene TRBJ2-7, with TRBD1 as a possible D gene (6 bases). Germline values: CDR1 DFQATT, CDR2 SNEGSKA (reference sequence). This CDR3 is built from 13 residues. V lost 6 bases and J 3 bases, leaving 15 bases between the germline ends. Written as DNA, the CDR3 is TGCAGTGCAGGAAAGGGGGTTGGCTACGAGCAGTACTTC. Translating it yields CSAGKGVGYEQYF.

For this clonotype: A read error may produce the germline difference seen at one junction end. This sequence joins TRBV28 and TRBJ2-3; D is possibly TRBD1 (6 bases). This CDR3 has 16 residues. Germline V gives CDR1 MDHEN, CDR2 SYDVKM. The CDR3 DNA follows: TGTGCCAGCAGTTTATCCACAGGGCCTAGCACAGGTACGCAGTATTTT. Encoded protein: CASSLSTGPSTGTQYF.

Only a few counts were recorded for this clonotype. The V call is TRBV27, the J call TRBJ2-7; TRBD1 matches at 9 bases. V gave up 3 bases and J gave up 2 bases; unmatched junction bases: 8. Germline V gene data show CDR1 as MNHEY and CDR2 as SMNVEV (reference sequence). The CDR3 totals 16 residues. CDR3 residues: CASSFGAGQGTYEQYF. CDR3 in DNA: TGTGCCAGCAGTTTTGGGGCTGGACAGGGGACCTACGAGCAGTACTTC.

This chain joins TRBV6-6 and TRBJ1-5; 7 nucleotides match TRBD1. Germline CDR1 reads MNHNY; CDR2 reads SVGAGI (reference sequence). The CDR3 loop spans 16 amino acids. The ends lost 8 bases at V and 4 bases at J; junction bases unmatched: 14. The CDR3 loop reads CASYSQNRDSNQPQHF. Here the CDR3 DNA reads TGTGCCAGCTACTCCCAGAACCGGGACAGTAATCAGCCCCAGCATTTT.

The chain uses TRBV15 and TRBJ1-5, with a tentative D call TRBD1 (6 bases). Trimming took 8 bases from V and 5 from J, leaving 19 bases between them. Germline CDR1 and CDR2: LNHNV and YYDKDF (reference sequence). CDR3 size: 15 residues. CDR3 DNA sequence: TGTGCCACCCCCGGACAGACAGGTCCGCATCAGCCCCAGCATTTT. It codes for CATPGQTGPHQPQHF.

The J gene is TRBJ1-4, the V gene TRBV4-2, with D hard to call. This CDR3 region has 16 residues. Trimming took 0 bases from V and 5 from J, leaving 13 bases between them. Germline V gene data show CDR1 as LGHNA and CDR2 as YNFKEQ. The CDR3 DNA is TGTGCCAGCAGCCAAGATAAGTGGGCAGAAAATGAAAAACTGTTTTTT. It is translated as CASSQDKWAENEKLFF.

This chain uses TRBV15 with TRBJ1-5; D possibly corresponds to TRBD1 (5 bases). CDR3 size: 14 residues. CDR1 and CDR2 from the germline V gene are LNHNV and YYDKDF (reference sequence). Trimming pared 3 bases from V and 6 bases from J, leaving 12 bases between. The CDR3 sequence is CATSSSRVGQPQHF. The CDR3 DNA sequence: TGTGCCACCAGCAGCAGCAGGGTAGGTCAGCCCCAGCATTTT.

The rearrangement joins TRBV6-5 to TRBJ2-1; 8 bases line up with TRBD2. J gave up 9 bases and V 0 bases, and 7 bases lay outside the gene matches. Germline assignment: CDR1 MNHEY and CDR2 SVGAGI. There are 15 residues in the CDR3. This CDR3 is CASSYSAGRGVEQFF. DNA of the CDR3: TGTGCCAGCAGTTACTCGGCCGGGAGGGGAGTTGAGCAGTTCTTC.

The V call is TRBV24-1, the J call TRBJ2-3, with TRBD1 matching 8 bases. Germline CDR1 and CDR2: KGHDR and SFDVKD. V shed 2 bases and J 1 base; nucleotides not matched to a gene: 4. The CDR3 extends over 16 amino acids. CDR3: CATSDSPGQGTDTQYF. The CDR3 DNA reads TGTGCCACCAGTGATTCTCCGGGACAGGGCACAGATACGCAGTATTTT.

The chain links TRBV6-2 or TRBV6-3 to TRBJ2-5, with 7 nucleotides matching TRBD1. CDR1 is MNHEY, CDR2 SVGEGT, per germline. V trimming: 6 bases; J trimming: 6 bases; junction bases outside the gene matches: 10. The CDR3 runs to 14 residues. The CDR3 region has the DNA TGTGCCAGCAGCTGGGACAGATCCGAGAAGACCCAGTACTTC. Translating it yields CASSWDRSEKTQYF.

Note on this clonotype: Compared with germline, one end of the junction differs, possibly owing to a read error. This chain uses TRBV5-1 with TRBJ2-7, with 9 bases aligning to TRBD2. This CDR3 comprises 18 residues. The germline CDR1 and CDR2 sequences are SGHRS and YFSETQ. CDR3 bases: TGCGCCAGCAGCCGAGAGGGTTCCGGGACTAGCTTTACCTACGGGCAGTACTTC. Translation gives CASSREGSGTSFTYGQYF.

The J gene is TRBJ1-2, the V gene TRBV18; weak D call: TRBD1 (5 bases). From germline, CDR1 is KGHSH and CDR2 LQKENI. The CDR3 extends over 14 amino acids. The V gene lost 0 bases and the J gene lost 4 bases, with 9 bases spanning the gap. The CDR3 nucleotides read TGTGCCAGCTCACCACCAGGGGCACCCTATGGCTACACCTTC. This gives the protein CASSPPGAPYGYTF.

The rearrangement links TRBV19 to TRBJ2-7; TRBD1 agrees at 7 bases. With the DNA end fitting TRBJ2-4 better, the J assignment may be wrong. Germline CDR1 reads LNHDA; CDR2 reads SQIVND (reference sequence). The CDR3 is 12 amino acids. The CDR3 DNA follows: TGTGCCATCGGAGACAGGGCAAGCATTCAGTACTTC. The encoded protein is CAIGDRASIQYF.